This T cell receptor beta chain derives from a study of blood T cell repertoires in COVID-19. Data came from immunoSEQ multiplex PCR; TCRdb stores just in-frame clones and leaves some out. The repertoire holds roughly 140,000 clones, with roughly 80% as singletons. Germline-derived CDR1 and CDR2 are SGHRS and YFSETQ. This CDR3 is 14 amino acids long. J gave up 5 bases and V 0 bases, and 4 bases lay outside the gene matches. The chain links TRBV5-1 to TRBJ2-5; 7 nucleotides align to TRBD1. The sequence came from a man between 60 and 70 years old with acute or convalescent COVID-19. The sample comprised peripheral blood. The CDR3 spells CASSLGQGVETQYF. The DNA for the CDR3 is TGCGCCAGCAGCTTGGGACAGGGTGTCGAGACCCAGTACTTC. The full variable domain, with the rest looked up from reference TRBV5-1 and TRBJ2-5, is KAGVTQTPRYLIKTRGQQVTLSCSPISGHRSVSWYQQTPGQGLQFLFEYFSETQRNKGNFPGRFSGRQFSNSRSEMNVSTLELGDSALYLCASSLGQGVETQYFGPGTRLLVL.